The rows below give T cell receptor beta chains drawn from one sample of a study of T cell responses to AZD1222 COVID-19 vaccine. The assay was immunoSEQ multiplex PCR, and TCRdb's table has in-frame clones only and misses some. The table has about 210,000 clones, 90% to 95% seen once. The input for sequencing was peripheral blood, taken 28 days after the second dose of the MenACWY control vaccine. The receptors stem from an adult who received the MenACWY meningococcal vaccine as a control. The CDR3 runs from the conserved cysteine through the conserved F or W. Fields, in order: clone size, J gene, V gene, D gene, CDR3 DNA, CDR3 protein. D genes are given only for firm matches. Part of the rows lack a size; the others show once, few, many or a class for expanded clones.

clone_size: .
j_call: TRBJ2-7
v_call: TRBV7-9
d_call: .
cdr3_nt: TGTGCCAGCAGCGGATCCCCGGTTAGCGAGCAGTACTTC
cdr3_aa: CASSGSPVSEQYF

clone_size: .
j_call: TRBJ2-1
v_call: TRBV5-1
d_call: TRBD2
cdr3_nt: TGCGCCAGCAGCTCGGGACTAGCGGGAACCTCCCCTTCTTACAATGAGCAGTTCTTC
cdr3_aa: CASSSGLAGTSPSYNEQFF

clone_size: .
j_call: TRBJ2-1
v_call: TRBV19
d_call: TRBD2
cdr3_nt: TGTGCCAGTAGACTAGCGGGGGGGGACTACAATGAGCAGTTCTTC
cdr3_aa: CASRLAGGDYNEQFF

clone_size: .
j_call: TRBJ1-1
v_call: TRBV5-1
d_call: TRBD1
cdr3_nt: TGCGCCAGCAGCCCTTTGGGACAGGGGGAGACTGAAGCTTTCTTT
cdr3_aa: CASSPLGQGETEAFF

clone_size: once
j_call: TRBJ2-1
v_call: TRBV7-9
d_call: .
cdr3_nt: TGTGCCAGCAGCCCAGTAACTAGCTACAATGAGCAGTTCTTC
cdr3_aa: CASSPVTSYNEQFF

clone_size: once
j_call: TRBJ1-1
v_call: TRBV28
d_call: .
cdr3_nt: TGTGCCAGCGCCAGACTGTTTTTGAACACTGAAGCTTTCTTT
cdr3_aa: CASARLFLNTEAFF

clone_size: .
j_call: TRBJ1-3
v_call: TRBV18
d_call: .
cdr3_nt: TGTGCCAGCTCACCAAGTGAGGGAAGCTCTGGAAACACCATATATTTT
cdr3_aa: CASSPSEGSSGNTIYF

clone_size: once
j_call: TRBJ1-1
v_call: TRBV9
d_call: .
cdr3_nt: TGTGCCAGCAGCCCTCGTTCGGAAAACACTGAAGCTTTCTTT
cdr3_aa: CASSPRSENTEAFF

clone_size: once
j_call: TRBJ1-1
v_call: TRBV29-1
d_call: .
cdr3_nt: TGCAGCGTTGCAGGAGGTGTGGGCTATAGCACTGAAGCTTTCTTT
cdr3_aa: CSVAGGVGYSTEAFF

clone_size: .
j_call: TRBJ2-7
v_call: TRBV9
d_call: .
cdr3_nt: TGTGCCAGCAGCGTAGCTGTGGACTCCTACGAGCAGTACTTC
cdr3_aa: CASSVAVDSYEQYF

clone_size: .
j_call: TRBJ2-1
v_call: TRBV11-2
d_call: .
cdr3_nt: TGTGCCAGCAGCTTAATAGGTGGGAGCCTTAACAATGAGCAGTTCTTC
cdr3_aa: CASSLIGGSLNNEQFF

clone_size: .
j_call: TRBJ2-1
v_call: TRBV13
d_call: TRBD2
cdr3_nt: TGTGCCAGCAGCTCGACAGGGAGGGTAGCGGGAGGTCTCAAGGAGCAGTTCTTC
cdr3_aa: CASSSTGRVAGGLKEQFF

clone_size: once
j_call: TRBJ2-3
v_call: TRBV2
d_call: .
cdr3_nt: TGTGCCAGCAGTGTATTCTACACAGATACGCAGTATTTT
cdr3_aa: CASSVFYTDTQYF

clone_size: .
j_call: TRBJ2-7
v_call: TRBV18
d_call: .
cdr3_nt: TGTGCCAGCTCACCACGGGACGGCGACGAGCAGTACTTC
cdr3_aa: CASSPRDGDEQYF

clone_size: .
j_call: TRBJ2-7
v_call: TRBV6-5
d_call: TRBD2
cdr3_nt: TGTGCCAGCAGCGAGGGTAGCGGGACGACCTACGAGCAGTACTTC
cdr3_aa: CASSEGSGTTYEQYF

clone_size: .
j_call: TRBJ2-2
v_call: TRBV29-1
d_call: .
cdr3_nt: TGCAGCGTGGAGGTCCCCGAAGTAAACACCGGGGAGCTGTTTTTT
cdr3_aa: CSVEVPEVNTGELFF

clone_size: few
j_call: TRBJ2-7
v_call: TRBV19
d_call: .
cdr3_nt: TGTGCCAGTAGTATTGGTCTAGCAGAGAAAAGGTACGAGCAGTACTTC
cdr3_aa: CASSIGLAEKRYEQYF

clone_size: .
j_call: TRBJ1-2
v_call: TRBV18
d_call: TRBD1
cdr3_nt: TGTGCCAGCTCACCGGACAGGCAACGGCTTGGCTACACCTTC
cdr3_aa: CASSPDRQRLGYTF

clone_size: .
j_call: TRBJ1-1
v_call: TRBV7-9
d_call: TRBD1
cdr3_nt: TGTGCCAGCAGCTCCCGGACAGGGTGGAACACTGAAGCTTTCTTT
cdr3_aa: CASSSRTGWNTEAFF

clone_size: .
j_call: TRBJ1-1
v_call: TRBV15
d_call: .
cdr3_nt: TGTGCCACCAGCAGAGTGGGCAGCATGAACACTGAAGCTTTCTTT
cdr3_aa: CATSRVGSMNTEAFF

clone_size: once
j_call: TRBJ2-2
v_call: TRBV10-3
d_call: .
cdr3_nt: TGTGCCATCAGTCCCGGGTCGGGAAAGAACACCGGGGAGCTGTTTTTT
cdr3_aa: CAISPGSGKNTGELFF

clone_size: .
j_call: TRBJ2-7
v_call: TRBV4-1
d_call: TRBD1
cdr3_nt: TGCGCCAGCAGCCAAAGGACAGGGACCTACGAGCAGTACTTC
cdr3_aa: CASSQRTGTYEQYF

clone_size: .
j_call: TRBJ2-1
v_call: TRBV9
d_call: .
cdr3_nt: TGTGCCAGCAGCGTAGAGAGCGGGACAAGCTCCTACAATGAGCAGTTCTTC
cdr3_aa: CASSVESGTSSYNEQFF

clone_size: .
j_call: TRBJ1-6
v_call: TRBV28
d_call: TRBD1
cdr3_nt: TGTGCCAGTCACAGGGGGATAAATTCACCCCTCCACTTT
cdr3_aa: CASHRGINSPLHF

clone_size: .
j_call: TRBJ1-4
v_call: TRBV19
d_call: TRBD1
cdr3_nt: TGTGCCAGTAGTTTAGGGACAGCGAATGAAAAACTGTTTTTT
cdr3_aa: CASSLGTANEKLFF

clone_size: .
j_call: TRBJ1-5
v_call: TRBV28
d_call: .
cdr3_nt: TGTGCCAGCAGTTTATTTGCGGTGCAGCCCCAGCATTTT
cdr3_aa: CASSLFAVQPQHF

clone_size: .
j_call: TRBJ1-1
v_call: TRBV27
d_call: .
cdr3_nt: TGTGCCAGCAGTTTATCAGGAGTGCGGAACACTGAAGCTTTCTTT
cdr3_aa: CASSLSGVRNTEAFF

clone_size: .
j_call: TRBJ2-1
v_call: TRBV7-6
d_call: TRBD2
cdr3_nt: TGTGCCAGCAGCTTAGTCGGGAGGAATGAGCAGTTCTTC
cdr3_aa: CASSLVGRNEQFF